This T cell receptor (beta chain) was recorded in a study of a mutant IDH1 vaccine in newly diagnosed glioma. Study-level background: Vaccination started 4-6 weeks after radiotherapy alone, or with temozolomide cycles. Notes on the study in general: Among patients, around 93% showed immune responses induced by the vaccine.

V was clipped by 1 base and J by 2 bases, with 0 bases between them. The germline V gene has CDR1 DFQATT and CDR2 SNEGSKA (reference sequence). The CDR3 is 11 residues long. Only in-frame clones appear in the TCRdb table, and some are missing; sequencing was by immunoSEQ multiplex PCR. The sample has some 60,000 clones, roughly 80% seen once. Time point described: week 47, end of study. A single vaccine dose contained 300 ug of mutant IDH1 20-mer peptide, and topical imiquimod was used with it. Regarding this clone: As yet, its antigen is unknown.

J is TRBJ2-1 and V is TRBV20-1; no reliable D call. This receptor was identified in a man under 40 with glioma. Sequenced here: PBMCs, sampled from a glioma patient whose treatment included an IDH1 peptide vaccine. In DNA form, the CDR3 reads TGCAGTGCTAGAGCCTACAATGAGCAGTTCTTC. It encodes CSARAYNEQFF.